Detailed here is one T cell receptor beta chain. The germline gives CDR1 MGHRA, CDR2 YSYEKL. The junction had 15 bases not matched to a gene; V was cut back by 2 bases and J by 0 bases. This CDR3 region has 21 residues. This sample is drawn from a study of blood T cell repertoires in COVID-19. Study as a whole: The United States, Italy and Spain provided the acute and convalescent COVID-19 samples. PBMCs, B-cell-depleted T cells, or T cells were the source of the cDNA or gDNA that made up the material.

In the original analysis: Reference gene primer amplification in the assay estimated nucleated cell counts. The repertoire was sequenced with immunoSEQ multiplex PCR; TCRdb's copy has only in-frame clones and lacks some. That table supplies the V and J calls and clone size; D and trimming were determined from the DNA. The profile shows around 89,000 clones, around 72% of them singletons. Sequencing input: peripheral blood. This chain links TRBV4-1 with TRBJ1-5; 11 nucleotides align to TRBD1. The receptor comes from a woman aged 80 or over with acute or convalescent COVID-19. CDR3 sequence (DNA): TGCGCCAGCAGCCAAAGCCACTTGAGGGGGACAGGGGGTATTAGCAATCAGCCCCAGCATTTT. It specifies CASSQSHLRGTGGISNQPQHF.